This TCR beta chain was identified during a study of post-analysis software for immune sequencing data (dated by TCRdb to about 2015). Broadly, across the study: Recorded disease courses included relapsing-remitting, secondary progressive and progressive-relapsing multiple sclerosis, with some patients lacking subtype annotation. The patient repertoires were compared against approximately ten previously published healthy control repertoires obtained from donors aged about 6 to 27 years. A subset of samples was prepared in parallel using single-end sample barcoding, then pooled and co-amplified after Illumina adapter ligation.

V lost 2 bases and J lost 1 base, and the count of bases not matched to a germline gene is 6. Sequences SGHRS (CDR1) and YFSETQ (CDR2) are obtained from the germline V gene. From the cysteine up to the phenylalanine, the CDR3 has a length of 18 residues. Only the CDR3 portion is preserved as DNA: 54 bases, with reading frame beginning at the first base. The library was produced with PCR. Sequencer: Illumina HiSeq 2500. To reduce PCR and sequencing biases, unique molecular identifiers were built into the TCR beta cDNA libraries. Per 1 to 10 million input T cells, approximately 500,000 cDNA molecules were obtained, such that each molecule approximated one T cell. The patient libraries were prepared and sequenced with the same protocol used for the earlier healthy control dataset. Within a given batch, samples were prepared together, multiplexed and sequenced on the same HiSeq lane. On the authors' methods: MIGEC was used to process the raw barcoded reads, and molecular identifier groups with only a single read were discarded before consensus assembly and CDR3 extraction. VDJtools was used for post-analysis of the clonotype tables, and diversity was normalized by down-sampling every dataset to the size of the smallest sample. Repertoire overlap clustering matched CDR3 amino acid but not nucleotide sequences to correct batch-related cross-sample contamination. TCRdb trimmed the raw reads at Q25, called clones with MiXCR and kept productive beta chains. Rows with a matching CDR3 protein are joined into one entry that keeps the most common DNA and genes. The V and J calls, along with clone size, are taken from TCRdb and not from the paper's own processing. Recorded for this sample are roughly 410,000 distinct CDR3 sequences; 30% to 45% of them occurred a single time. Around 15% of the sample lies in the top ten.

Results and caveats for the whole study, not just this receptor: Compared with controls, multiple sclerosis patients had significantly lower normalized Chao1 diversity, a finding suggesting substantial peripheral T-cell clonal expansion. Significantly higher frequencies in patients than in controls were found for roughly 5 TRBV segments, including TRBV5-6, TRBV5-1 and TRBV20-1. The control group was slightly older than the multiple sclerosis patient group. Strong co-clustering of samples prepared in the same batch was shown by direct clustering with F measure, prompting a batch-effect correction.

Points on this clonotype: Its specific antigen is unknown. Base qualities are not at hand, and no much larger clone is one base apart.

TCR beta repertoires were profiled from peripheral blood of 13 young patients with multiple sclerosis to demonstrate the VDJtools post-analysis software. Multiple sclerosis patients were children and adolescents aged 6 to 15 years. The chain is encoded by TRBV5-1 joined to TRBJ2-6, with 10 middle bases fitting TRBD1. This TCR was recovered from a girl aged 5 to 17 with multiple sclerosis. The sample consisted of blood. CDR3 sequence: CASSFVDRGRSGANVLTF. The DNA sequence is TGCGCCAGCAGCTTTGTAGACAGGGGGCGATCTGGGGCCAACGTCCTGACTTTC.